The next 32 T cell receptor beta chains were all read from a single sample in a study of cytomegalovirus exposure and HLA in healthy donors (dated 2017 in TCRdb). The method behind the library was the immunoSEQ multiplex PCR assay. For the multiplex PCR, a mixture combining 60 forward primers for TCR Vbeta segments and 13 reverse primers for TCR Jbeta segments was used. Not all clones reach the TCRdb copy of this immuneACCESS table, which keeps in-frame sequences only. Checked studies attribute under half of the gap to unresolved V genes and leave the rest unexplained. This sample is represented by about 140,000 clones; about 80% of them were singletons. The ten largest clones take up 2% to 2.5% of the sample. Material: PBMCs. The receptors shown here come from a man in his thirties or forties in good health and CMV-seronegative.

The chain couples TRBV6-6 to TRBJ2-7, with D possibly being TRBD2 (6 bases). CDR1 is MNHNY and CDR2 is SVGAGI in the germline V gene (reference sequence). The CDR3 length is 13 residues. Trimming took 0 bases from V and 4 from J, leaving 7 bases between them. This chain's CDR3 is CASSYSGLYEQYF. The CDR3 coding sequence is TGTGCCAGCAGTTACTCGGGACTTTACGAGCAGTACTTC.

The CDR3: CASSPHRGRNTEAFF. CDR3 DNA: TGTGCCAGCAGTCCTCACAGGGGGAGGAACACTGAAGCTTTCTTT. The chain uses TRBV6-6 and TRBJ1-1; 8 nucleotides align to TRBD1. The germline V gene has CDR1 MNHNY and CDR2 SVGAGI (reference sequence). The trim removed 5 bases at V and 1 base at J, leaving 6 bases unmatched. This CDR3 spans 15 amino acids.

This chain joins TRBV29-1 and TRBJ1-1; maybe TRBD1 (6 bases). The germline V gene encodes CDR1 SQVTM and CDR2 ANQGSEA. The CDR3 spans 11 residues. The V end lost 5 bases, the J end lost 5 bases, and 9 bases lay between the germline ends. CDR3 in DNA: TGCAGCGTTTCTGGACAGACTGAAGCTTTCTTT. This sequence encodes CSVSGQTEAFF.

This clone occurred once. V is TRBV7-8 and J is TRBJ2-3, with D uncertain. Trimming shortened V by 5 bases and J by 1 base, and 10 bases separated the two germline ends. The length of the CDR3 is 14 residues. CDR1 and CDR2 (germline): SGHVS, FQNEAQ. For the CDR3, the DNA is TGTGCCAGCAGCACCCGACTGGGCACAGATACGCAGTATTTT. This codes for CASSTRLGTDTQYF.

The V gene is TRBV6-5, the J gene TRBJ1-2; D not resolved. Trimming shortened V by 6 bases and J by 0 bases, and 14 bases separated the two germline ends. From germline, CDR1 is MNHEY and CDR2 SVGAGI. This CDR3 is built from 15 residues. CDR3 loop: CASSTSGGTNYGYTF. The CDR3 DNA follows: TGTGCCAGCAGCACTAGCGGAGGGACTAACTATGGCTACACCTTC.

This clone was seen a few times. The chain combines TRBV13 with TRBJ2-7, with 9 bases lining up with TRBD2. CDR1 and CDR2 (germline): PRHDT, FYEKMQ (reference sequence). V dropped 3 bases and J dropped 4; count of bases not matched to a gene: 4. This CDR3 spans 14 amino acids. In nucleotides, the CDR3 is TGTGCCAGCAGCTTTAGCGGGAGTTGGTACGAGCAGTACTTC. This sequence encodes CASSFSGSWYEQYF. Combining the CDR3 with reference TRBV13 and TRBJ2-7 gives the whole variable domain AAGVIQSPRHLIKEKRETATLKCYPIPRHDTVYWYQQGPGQDPQFLISFYEKMQSDKGSIPDRFSAQQFSDYHSELNMSSLELGDSALYFCASSFSGSWYEQYFGPGTRLTVT.

The chain is built from TRBV5-1 and TRBJ2-2; 7 nucleotides agree with TRBD2. This CDR3 is 15 amino acids long. Germline-derived CDR1 and CDR2 are SGHRS and YFSETQ. V dropped 2 bases and J dropped 3; count of bases not matched to a gene: 4. The CDR3 loop is CASSLGTMDTGELFF. The CDR3, as DNA: TGCGCCAGCAGCTTAGGGACTATGGACACCGGGGAGCTGTTTTTT.

V usage is TRBV7-9 and J usage is TRBJ2-2, with D perhaps matching TRBD1 (5 bases). Trimming shortened V by 5 bases and J by 2 bases, and 15 bases separated the two germline ends. The CDR3 consists of 16 residues. CDR1 and CDR2 (germline): SEHNR, FQNEAQ (reference sequence). Here the CDR3 reads CASSHPGQGNTGELFF. The DNA of the CDR3 is TGTGCCAGCAGCCACCCCGGGCAGGGAAACACCGGGGAGCTGTTTTTT.

The V and J genes are TRBV9 and TRBJ2-5; D perhaps matches TRBD1 (5 bases). Germline V gene data show CDR1 as SGDLS and CDR2 as YYNGEE. This CDR3 comprises 18 residues. V was cut by 6 bases and J by 5 bases, with 29 bases left in between. CDR3 DNA sequence: TGTGCCAGCACCCCCCCCTCGGACGAGAAGGGGCGGCAGGAGACCCAGTACTTC. It codes for CASTPPSDEKGRQETQYF.

The V call is TRBV6-1, the J call TRBJ2-7; TRBD1 is a possible D gene (7 bases). CDR3 size: 14 residues. CDR1 MNHNS and CDR2 SASEGT come from the germline V gene. Trimming cost V 7 bases and J 1 base, with 14 bases left between them. The CDR3 bases are TGTGCCAGCATACAGACAGGGAGGTCCTACGAGCAGTACTTC. Protein: CASIQTGRSYEQYF.

This chain joins TRBV6-5 and TRBJ2-4, with 8 positions matching TRBD2. This CDR3 has 12 residues. Germline V gene lookup returns CDR1 MNHEY and CDR2 SVGAGI. V was clipped by 6 bases and J by 12 bases; unmatched bases: 7. CDR3 bases: TGTGCCAGCAGCCCCGCGGGGGGCCCTCAGTACTTC. This encodes CASSPAGGPQYF.

The chain recombines TRBV19 with TRBJ2-2; TRBD2 aligns across 8 bases. CDR3 size: 17 residues. Germline CDR1 and CDR2: LNHDA and SQIVND (reference sequence). V lost 1 base and J lost 1; bases outside the gene matches: 5. Here the CDR3 DNA reads TGTGCCAGTAGTATAGGAGTAAGCGGGGGGAACACCGGGGAGCTGTTTTTT. This sequence encodes CASSIGVSGGNTGELFF.

This chain uses TRBV27 with TRBJ2-5; 9 bases map to TRBD1. The trim removed 7 bases at V and 11 bases at J, leaving 8 bases unmatched. The CDR3 runs to 12 residues. In germline, CDR1 is MNHEY, CDR2 SMNVEV (reference sequence). Here the CDR3 DNA reads TGTGCCAGCAAAGACAGGGGGTCTAGGCAGTACTTC. Its protein is CASKDRGSRQYF.

The chain joins TRBV7-2 to TRBJ2-7; 8 bases agree with TRBD1. This CDR3 has 16 amino acids. V shed 1 base, J shed 5 bases, and the junction held 10 bases outside the gene matches. Germline V gene lookup returns CDR1 SGHTA and CDR2 FQGNSA. The CDR3 sequence is CASSLGFGQGRNEQYF. In nucleotides, the CDR3 is TGTGCCAGCAGCTTAGGGTTCGGACAGGGTCGCAACGAGCAGTACTTC.

This clone has a handful of counts. The chain uses TRBV5-1 and TRBJ2-7; tentative D call: TRBD2 (6 bases). V was cut by 4 bases and J by 3 bases, with 11 bases left in between. The CDR3 spans 13 residues. Germline V gives CDR1 SGHRS, CDR2 YFSETQ. The CDR3 nucleotides read TGCGCCAGCAGCCTGGGACTTGGCTACGAGCAGTACTTC. Amino acids: CASSLGLGYEQYF.

The rearrangement uses TRBV6-6 and TRBJ2-1, with TRBD1 identical over 10 bases. Looked up from germline, CDR1 is MNHNY and CDR2 is SVGAGI (reference sequence). V shed 7 bases and J 7 bases; nucleotides not matched to a gene: 13. This CDR3 has 16 residues. The CDR3 region has the DNA TGTGCCAGCACTTCTACAGGGACAGGGGCCGGGAATGAGCAGTTCTTC. It specifies CASTSTGTGAGNEQFF.

This chain uses TRBV10-1 with TRBJ1-1; D gene ambiguous. The CDR3 runs 13 residues. Germline V gene data show CDR1 as WNHNN and CDR2 as SYGVQD (reference sequence). V lost 1 base to trimming and J lost 5 bases, with 8 bases between them. CDR3 sequence reads: CASSEWAGTEAFF. The DNA of the CDR3 is TGCGCCAGCAGTGAGTGGGCCGGAACTGAAGCTTTCTTT.

This sequence joins TRBV6-1 and TRBJ1-1; 8 bases fit TRBD1. Trimming cost V 6 bases and J 4 bases; bases outside gene matches: 4. Per germline, CDR1 MNHNS and CDR2 SASEGT. CDR3 length equals 13 residues. The DNA of the CDR3 is TGTGCCAGCAGGACAGGGGCCGGCACTGAAGCTTTCTTT. This codes for CASRTGAGTEAFF.

The gene calls are TRBV2 and TRBJ2-7; the D is unclear. The CDR3 is made up of 11 amino acids. Germline V lookup: CDR1 SNHLY, CDR2 FYNNEI. Trimming stripped 7 bases from V and 2 bases from J, with 6 bases between. The CDR3 sequence: CASTPAYEQYF. The CDR3 DNA reads as TGTGCCAGCACTCCCGCCTACGAGCAGTACTTC.

In DNA form, the CDR3 reads TGCGCCAGCAGCTTGGGGGGTGCGGGTAAGGATGAGCAGTTCTTC. This codes for CASSLGGAGKDEQFF. This sequence joins TRBV5-1 and TRBJ2-1; the D gene is possibly TRBD2 (5 bases). V was shortened by 0 bases and J by 8 bases, with 15 bases between the two germline ends. CDR3 length equals 15 residues. The germline gives CDR1 SGHRS, CDR2 YFSETQ.

About this clone: Other nucleotide sequences from this sample produce the same CDR3. This sequence joins TRBV18 and TRBJ2-3; D gene ambiguous. Germline lookup yields CDR1 KGHSH and CDR2 LQKENI. The CDR3 loop spans 14 amino acids. Trimming stripped 2 bases from V and 0 bases from J, with 6 bases between. CDR3 nucleotides: TGTGCCAGCTCACCAGGGCAGAGCACAGATACGCAGTATTTT. This sequence encodes CASSPGQSTDTQYF.

The rearrangement joins TRBV7-9 to TRBJ1-2; D might be TRBD1 (6 bases). The V gene's germline CDR1 is SEHNR and CDR2 FQNEAQ (reference sequence). Trimming removed 1 base from V and 8 bases from J, with 8 bases in between. The CDR3 sequence is 12 residues long. DNA of the CDR3: TGTGCCAGCAGCTTAGGAGGACAGGGCTACACCTTC. It encodes CASSLGGQGYTF.

The chain employs TRBV6-5 and TRBJ2-1, with 10 nucleotides matching TRBD2. The CDR3 runs 15 residues. The V gene end was trimmed by 7 bases and the J gene end by 7 bases; junction bases not matched to a gene: 10. The germline V gene encodes CDR1 MNHEY and CDR2 SVGAGI. The CDR3 DNA is TGTGCCAGCAACCCTAGCGGGGGTGGGATAAATGAGCAGTTCTTC. It codes for CASNPSGGGINEQFF.

This clone was picked up a small number of times. The gene calls are TRBV6-5 and TRBJ2-7; 10 positions agree with TRBD2. CDR3 length: 16 amino acids. With 0 bases clipped from V and 1 base from J, the junction kept 3 bases outside the gene matches. The V gene's germline CDR1 is MNHEY and CDR2 SVGAGI. The CDR3 nucleotides are TGTGCCAGCAGTTACTCGGCTAGCGGGAGATCCTACGAGCAGTACTTC. Amino acids: CASSYSASGRSYEQYF.

This clone was recorded a few times. The chain joins TRBV5-4 to TRBJ1-1, with D perhaps matching TRBD1 (5 bases). V was pared by 6 bases and J by 1 base, with 10 bases between. CDR3 length: 13 amino acids. Germline CDR1 reads SGHNT; CDR2 reads YYREEE (reference sequence). CDR3 region: CASNWGGNTEAFF. For the CDR3, the DNA is TGTGCCAGCAACTGGGGGGGGAACACTGAAGCTTTCTTT.

The chain couples TRBV2 to TRBJ2-7; the D gene is possibly TRBD2 (6 bases). CDR1 SNHLY and CDR2 FYNNEI come from the germline V gene. This CDR3 contains 13 residues. V lost 4 bases and J lost 6, with 13 bases in between. The CDR3 nucleotides are TGTGCCAGCAGTGGAGGTGGAGGGTTCGAGCAGTACTTC. Translating gives CASSGGGGFEQYF.

Concerning this clone itself: At one of its ends the junction is not consistent with the germline gene, which may arise from a read error. The rearrangement links TRBV6-1 to TRBJ2-5, with D perhaps TRBD2 (5 bases). CDR1 is MNHNS and CDR2 is SASEGT in the germline V gene. The CDR3 is made up of 13 amino acids. The CDR3 reads CASSERVTGSGDF. The DNA of the CDR3 is TGTGCCAGCAGTGAGAGGGTAACGGGGTCCGGGGACTTC.

This clone has just one count. J is TRBJ1-4 and V is TRBV11-2; D is perhaps TRBD1 (5 bases). In germline, CDR1 is SGHAT, CDR2 FQNNGV. Trimming pared 0 bases from V and 10 bases from J, leaving 9 bases between. The CDR3 consists of 13 residues. Here the CDR3 DNA reads TGTGCCAGCAGCTTAGATTCTAGGGGAAAACTGTTTTTT. Encoded protein: CASSLDSRGKLFF.

The chain joins TRBV28 to TRBJ1-2; 10 bases map to TRBD1. CDR1 is MDHEN, CDR2 SYDVKM, per germline. J gave up 0 bases and V 6 bases, and 16 bases lay outside the gene matches. CDR3 length: 19 residues. The DNA of the CDR3 is TGTGCCAGCAGCACTCCTCGGGACAGGGGCTTCTCAGCTAACTATGGCTACACCTTC. Translation gives CASSTPRDRGFSANYGYTF.

The J gene is TRBJ1-4, the V gene TRBV9; a possible D gene is TRBD1 (6 bases). V was pared by 0 bases and J by 0 bases, with 9 bases between. Per the germline V gene, CDR1 is SGDLS and CDR2 is YYNGEE. This CDR3 contains 16 residues. The CDR3 protein is CASSVGGGSTNEKLFF. DNA of the CDR3: TGTGCCAGCAGCGTAGGAGGGGGTTCAACTAATGAAAAACTGTTTTTT.

The sample holds a few counts of this clone. The V call is TRBV5-4, the J call TRBJ2-1; 12 bases line up with TRBD2. The ends lost 4 bases at V and 12 bases at J; junction bases unmatched: 14. Germline V gene data show CDR1 as SGHNT and CDR2 as YYREEE (reference sequence). This CDR3 comprises 16 residues. This chain's CDR3 is CASSIKLAGGYPGQFF. Written as DNA, the CDR3 is TGTGCCAGCAGCATTAAACTAGCGGGAGGCTACCCGGGGCAGTTCTTC.

The rearrangement joins TRBV5-1 to TRBJ2-1, with 13 nucleotides matching TRBD2. With 0 bases clipped from V and 4 bases from J, the junction kept 4 bases outside the gene matches. The CDR3 has 17 residues. Germline values: CDR1 SGHRS, CDR2 YFSETQ. In DNA form, the CDR3 reads TGCGCCAGCAGCTTGGGGGAGGGACTAGCGGGATACAATGAGCAGTTCTTC. Residues: CASSLGEGLAGYNEQFF.